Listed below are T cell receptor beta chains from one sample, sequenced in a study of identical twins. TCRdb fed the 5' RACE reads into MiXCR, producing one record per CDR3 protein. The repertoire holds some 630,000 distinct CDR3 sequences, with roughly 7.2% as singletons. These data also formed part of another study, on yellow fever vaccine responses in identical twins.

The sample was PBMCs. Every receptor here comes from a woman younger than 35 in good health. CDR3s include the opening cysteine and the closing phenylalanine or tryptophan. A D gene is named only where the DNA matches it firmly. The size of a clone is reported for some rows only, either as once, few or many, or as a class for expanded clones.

TGCGCCAGCAGCTTGAATTATGGGGCTAGCGGAGCTCTCAGCACAGATACGCAGTATTTT	CASSLNYGASGALSTDTQYF	once	TRBV5-1	TRBJ2-3	TRBD2
TGCGCCAGCAGCTTGGAGCCCACCGGGGAGCTGTTTTTT	CASSLEPTGELFF	many	TRBV5-1	TRBJ2-2	-
TGTGCCAGCAGTCCCAATATTGGGCCCCAGCATTTT	CASSPNIGPQHF	few	TRBV6-5	TRBJ1-5	-
TGTGCCAGCACCCCGGGGGCTAGCTCCTACAATGAGCAGTTCTTC	CASTPGASSYNEQFF	few	TRBV6-2/TRBV6-3	TRBJ2-1	-
TGTGCCAGCAGTTTATTCTGGGGATCTAACAATCAGCCCCAGCATTTT	CASSLFWGSNNQPQHF	many	TRBV28	TRBJ1-5	-
TGTGCCAGCAGTTTAGGGACCTATTCACCCCTCCACTTT	CASSLGTYSPLHF	many	TRBV12-3/TRBV12-4	TRBJ1-6	-
TGTGCCATCAGTGAGTTAGGGGGCAATCAGCCCCAGCATTTT	CAISELGGNQPQHF	few	TRBV10-3	TRBJ1-5	-
TGTGCCAGCAGCAGCCCTATCGCGGGAGTGTGGAAGAATGAGCAGTTCTTC	CASSSPIAGVWKNEQFF	-	TRBV6-1	TRBJ2-1	TRBD2
TGTGCCAGCAGCTTGGCCGGGGCTGCGAGCTCCTACGAGCAGTACTTC	CASSLAGAASSYEQYF	-	TRBV5-5	TRBJ2-7	-
TGTGCCAGCAGCCAACGACCGGGACTAATAGGGTCCCTAGCCAAAAACATTCAGTACTTC	CASSQRPGLIGSLAKNIQYF	-	TRBV3-1	TRBJ2-4	TRBD2
TGTGCCAGCAGCTTGGGGCCGGGGCGCAATCAGCCCCAGCATTTT	CASSLGPGRNQPQHF	many	TRBV7-2	TRBJ1-5	-
TGTGCCAGCAGTTACCTAACGGGTGAAAAACTGTTTTTT	CASSYLTGEKLFF	many	TRBV6-5	TRBJ1-4	-
TGTGCCAGCAGCTTAAGGGGTCGGGACAGAACTACCACAGATACGCAGTATTTT	CASSLRGRDRTTTDTQYF	few	TRBV11-2	TRBJ2-3	TRBD1
TGCAGTGCCCACCCCTCAGGGAAGGATACCCAGTACTTC	CSAHPSGKDTQYF	many	TRBV20-1	TRBJ2-5	-
TGTGCCAGCAGCAGGCAAAGGCTCGGGAGCTCCTACAATGAGCAGTTCTTC	CASSRQRLGSSYNEQFF	few	TRBV21-1	TRBJ2-1	-
TGTGCCAGCAGCTTAGGGGGGACAGGCGAGAGGGCTGAAGCTTTCTTT	CASSLGGTGERAEAFF	many	TRBV11-2	TRBJ1-1	TRBD1
TGTGCCAGCAGCTTAGATACTAGCGGGGCCATCTTCACGCAGTATTTT	CASSLDTSGAIFTQYF	many	TRBV7-9	TRBJ2-3	TRBD2